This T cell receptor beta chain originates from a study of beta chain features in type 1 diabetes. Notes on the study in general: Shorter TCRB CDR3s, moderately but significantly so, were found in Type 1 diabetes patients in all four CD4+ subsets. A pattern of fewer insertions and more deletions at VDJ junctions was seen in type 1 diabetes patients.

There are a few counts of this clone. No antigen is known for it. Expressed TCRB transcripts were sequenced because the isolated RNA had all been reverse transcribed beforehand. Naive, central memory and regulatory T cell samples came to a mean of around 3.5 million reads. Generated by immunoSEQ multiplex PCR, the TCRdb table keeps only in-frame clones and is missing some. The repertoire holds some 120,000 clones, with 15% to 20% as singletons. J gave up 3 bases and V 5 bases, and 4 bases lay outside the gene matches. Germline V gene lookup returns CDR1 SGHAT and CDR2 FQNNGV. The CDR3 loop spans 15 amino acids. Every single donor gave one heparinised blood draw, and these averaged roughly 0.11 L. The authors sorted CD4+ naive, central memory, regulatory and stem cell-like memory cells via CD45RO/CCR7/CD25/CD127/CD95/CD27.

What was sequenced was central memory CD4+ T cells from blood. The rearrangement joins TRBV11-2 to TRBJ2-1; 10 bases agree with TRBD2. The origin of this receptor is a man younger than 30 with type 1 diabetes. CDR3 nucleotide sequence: TGTGCCAGCAGCGTTGGGACTAGCGACTACAATGAGCAGTTCTTC. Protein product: CASSVGTSDYNEQFF.